This TCR beta chain emerged from a study of breast tumors, draining lymph nodes, adjacent tissues. The V gene end was trimmed by 3 bases and the J gene end by 4 bases; junction bases not matched to a gene: 6. The CDR3 runs to 16 residues. Per the germline V gene, CDR1 is LGHNA and CDR2 is YNFKEQ. Notes on this clonotype: Antigen: not known.

Study-wide results and limits: Compared with basal-like, luminal-like tumors shared significantly more repertoire with nontumor tissue. The data were judged consistent with most tumor T cells coming from lymph node and expanding in tumor. The lymph node origin of tumor T cells was framed as consistent with a hypothesis, not demonstrated. Tumor repertoires ranked between lymph nodes and nontumor tissue in diversity, with V and J gene preferences.

The lymph nodes were axillary draining lymph nodes from breast cancer patients. TCRdb itself ran the multiplex PCR reads through MiXCR, one entry per CDR3 protein. Of around 230,000 distinct CDR3 sequences detected, less than 40% appear once; the ten largest clones hold 3.6%. This receptor was taken from a female donor with breast cancer. Some clones in this sample may be carry-over from other donors' samples. The specimen sequenced was axillary lymph node tissue. This chain uses TRBV4-2 with TRBJ2-5; the match to TRBD2 covers 12 bases. The CDR3 spells CASSQEPGLAGETQYF. In nucleotides, the CDR3 is TGTGCCAGCAGCCAGGAACCGGGACTAGCGGGAGAGACCCAGTACTTC.